This T cell receptor beta chain is from a study of immune characterization of retroperitoneal liposarcoma. TCRdb fed the PCR reads into MiXCR, producing one record per CDR3 protein. In the table there are 9,500 to 11,000 distinct CDR3 sequences, about 29% of which are singletons. With V trimmed by 6 bases and J by 10 bases, 13 bases remained unmatched. The CDR3 is made up of 14 amino acids. Germline V lookup: CDR1 MNHEY, CDR2 SVGEGT. The sequence derives from a male donor with retroperitoneal liposarcoma. The rearrangement joins TRBV6-2 or TRBV6-3 to TRBJ1-2, with 8 nucleotides matching TRBD1. The specimen was tumor tissue. DNA for the CDR3: TGTGCCAGCAGGATCGTGACTTCAGGGGGCTACTACACCTTC. Translated, it gives CASRIVTSGGYYTF.